Sequencing of this TCR beta chain was carried out in a study of blood T cell repertoires in COVID-19. On the study more broadly: There were acute and convalescent COVID-19 samples, and they came from the United States, Italy and Spain. PBMCs, B-cell-depleted T cells, or T cells were the source of the cDNA or gDNA that made up the material.

Recovered participants had two consecutive negative NP/OP PCR tests, healthcare professional clearance, or symptom resolution. Germline trimming cut 6 bases from V and 1 base from J; bases unmatched to any gene: 9. CDR3 length equals 15 residues. CDR1 is WSHSY, CDR2 SAAADI, per germline. Original analysis: Counts of nucleated cells, estimated from reference gene primer amplification, were obtained. Assay used: immunoSEQ multiplex PCR; TCRdb lists only in-frame clones, some missing. Clonal size and the V and J genes are those of that table, whereas D and trimming came from the DNA. Of fewer than 20,000 clones listed, around 88% are singletons.

Specimen: PBMCs or T cells enriched from blood (not recorded which). This TCR was recovered from a woman aged 30 to 39 who had recovered from COVID-19. The genes are TRBV10-2 and TRBJ2-7; 7 bases are a match to TRBD1. CDR3 sequence reads: CASSIPGQSSYEQYF. CDR3 bases: TGCGCCAGCAGCATACCGGGACAGAGTTCCTACGAGCAGTACTTC.